This T cell receptor beta chain was captured in a study of T cells after yellow fever vaccination. Study details: Preparation of the low-cell-number fractions used SMART-Seq v4 Ultra Low Input. Study observations and caveats: Post-booster reappearance was seen for most primary-vaccination clones (roughly 97% CD4, about 88% CD8). CD4 and CD8 compartments shared a small share of clonotypes, likely from convergent recombination.

Points on this clonotype: Its target is not known.

Germline assignment: CDR1 MNHNS and CDR2 SASEGT. CDR3 length: 14 residues. The germline V and J ends were trimmed by 6 bases and 1 base, with 12 bases remaining between them. A universal primer site and UMIs were added as TCR cDNA was made by 5'RACE template switching. Each CDR3 protein gets one entry after TCRdb re-called the 5' RACE reads with MiXCR. The sample yields 320,000 or so distinct CDR3 sequences, around 8.1% seen once. The clonotype originates from a man aged 18 to 30 who received the YFV17D yellow fever vaccine. Specimen: PBMCs, collected about 41 days after the first yellow fever vaccination. The rearrangement joins TRBV6-1 to TRBJ2-5, with TRBD2 as a possible D gene (6 bases). The CDR3 sequence is CASSPREIQETQYF. For the CDR3, the DNA is TGTGCCAGCAGCCCCCGGGAGATCCAAGAGACCCAGTACTTC.